Listed below are T cell receptor beta chains from one sample, sequenced in a study of blood T cell repertoires in COVID-19. The assay was immunoSEQ multiplex PCR, and TCRdb's table has in-frame clones only and misses some. The table includes some 370,000 clones, 87% detected once. Sequenced input: peripheral blood. The receptor set was obtained from a woman aged 30 to 39 with COVID-19, enrolled during active disease. CDR3s include the opening cysteine and the closing phenylalanine or tryptophan.

V gene | CDR3 protein
TRBV11-2 | CASSLSRTSGRMQFF
TRBV7-2 | CASRTKSGGNEQFF
TRBV5-1 | CASRPPGLAGSSYNEQFF
TRBV10-3 | CAISGTGNRQPQHF
TRBV4-1 | CASSQALPGNTEAFF
TRBV11-3 | CASSRGPYTEAFF
TRBV5-4 | CASSLGLGAYEQYF
TRBV5-1 | CASSSGLAGLTTF
TRBV28 | CASSFLYEQYF
TRBV29-1 | CSVGGQNYGYTF
TRBV10-2 | CASVELAGEAGELFF
TRBV10-3 | CAISGNIVTDTQYF
TRBV10-3 | CATVSFLNQPQHF
TRBV2 | CASKSRVWETQYF
TRBV2 | CASSERLAGGSGANVLTF
TRBV7-9 | CASSSGAGAGYEQYF
TRBV6-2/TRBV6-3 | CASSYSGTRAYTF
TRBV9 | CASSVDSAYYGYTF
TRBV29-1 | CSAWDRANTEAFF
TRBV24-1 | CATSERTYQPQHF
TRBV7-2 | CASSLGQDSGNTIYF
TRBV19 | CATTSGDIITGELFF
TRBV24-1 | CATSVVAGVGTDTQYF
TRBV2 | CASSGGRGETQYF
TRBV9 | CASSASGSPYNEQFF
TRBV19 | CASSTQGGNTGELFF
TRBV5-4 | CASSLRLAGQTQYF
TRBV19 | CASSTYRGSGANVLTF
TRBV2 | CASNFELNSPLHF
TRBV4-1 | CASSQGGLAYYEQYF
TRBV27 | CASSLRDSREQFF
TRBV15 | CATSTRQGSAFF
TRBV9 | CASSVSPQAGLAGDDEQFF
TRBV6-1 | CASSEGYPGVTNEKLFF
TRBV10-3 | CAISRGLAGSTDTQYF
TRBV28 | CASSLASGRAKEQFF
TRBV10-1 | CASSESPVSGSWDEQFF
TRBV7-9 | CASSLVSVVGKETQYF
TRBV19 | CASSIAGQVDYEQYF
TRBV2 | CASRARGGELFF
TRBV28 | CASSSIAGGRDEQYF
TRBV11-1 | CASSLGSDRVRETQYF
TRBV28 | CASSTGTDNYGYTF
TRBV9 | CASSLSGTLLTGELFF
TRBV4-1 | CASSRGLAGAGELFF
TRBV6-5 | CASNNFPVRPSPLHF
TRBV11-3 | CASSLRGGIQYF
TRBV7-9 | CASNPSRWRENTGELFF
TRBV3-1/TRBV3-2 | CASSQDQQGRTGELFF
TRBV28 | CASREGFNYGYTF
TRBV5-4 | CASSLEAGVVETQYF
TRBV15 | CATSAQWDRYYEQYF